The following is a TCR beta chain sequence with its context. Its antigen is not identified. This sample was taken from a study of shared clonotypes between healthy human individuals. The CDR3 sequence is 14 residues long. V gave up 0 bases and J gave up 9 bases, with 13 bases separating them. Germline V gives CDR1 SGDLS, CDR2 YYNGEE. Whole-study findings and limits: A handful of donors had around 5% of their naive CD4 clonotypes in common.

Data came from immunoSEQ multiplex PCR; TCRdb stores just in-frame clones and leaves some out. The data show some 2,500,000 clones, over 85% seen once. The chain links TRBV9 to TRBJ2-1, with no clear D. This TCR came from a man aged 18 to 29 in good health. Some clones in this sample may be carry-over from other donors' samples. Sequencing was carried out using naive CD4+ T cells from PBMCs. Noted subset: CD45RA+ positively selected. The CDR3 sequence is CASSVAFRSSEQFF. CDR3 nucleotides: TGTGCCAGCAGCGTAGCATTTAGAAGCAGTGAGCAGTTCTTC.